This T cell receptor beta chain was found in a study of radiotherapy plus CTLA-4 blockade in lung cancer. Sequencing used immunoSEQ multiplex PCR; TCRdb keeps in-frame clones, though not all of them. The profile shows roughly 90,000 clones, around 78% of them singletons. The receptor was derived from a human donor with non-small cell lung cancer who had a partial response to radiotherapy plus ipilimumab. Some clones in this sample may be carry-over from other donors' samples. The sequences come from peripheral blood, collected from a patient treated with radiotherapy plus ipilimumab.

CDR3 sequence reads: CASSGIRGNTQYF. The CDR3 DNA is TGTGCCAGCAGCGGTATTAGGGGAAATACGCAGTATTTT. V is TRBV9 and J is TRBJ2-3, with TRBD1 as a possible D gene (5 bases). Germline lookup yields CDR1 SGDLS and CDR2 YYNGEE. The length of the CDR3 is 13 residues. V was trimmed by 3 bases and J by 7 bases, leaving 12 bases between them.